The present T cell receptor beta chain was sequenced within a study of blood T cell repertoires in COVID-19. Whole-study context: T cells, B-cell-depleted T cells, or PBMCs supplied cDNA or gDNA.

The authors' processing: Reference gene primer amplification gave estimated nucleated cell counts. Some clones are missing from TCRdb's copy, which holds only in-frame ones; the method was immunoSEQ multiplex PCR. V, J and clone size were drawn from that table, and D and trimming were deduced from the DNA. The table lists about 160,000 clones, approximately 86% of them singletons. The ends were cut back, 5 bases at V and 0 bases at J, with 13 bases in the middle. This CDR3 has 16 amino acids. The germline V gene encodes CDR1 SGHTA and CDR2 FQGNSA. The genes are TRBV7-2 and TRBJ2-2; D unclear. Sequenced input: PBMCs or T cells enriched from blood (not recorded which). The sequence came from a woman aged 40 to 50 who had been exposed to COVID-19. CDR3 in DNA: TGTGCCAGCAGCCCCCTTGCTAGACCGAACACCGGGGAGCTGTTTTTT. Translating it yields CASSPLARPNTGELFF.